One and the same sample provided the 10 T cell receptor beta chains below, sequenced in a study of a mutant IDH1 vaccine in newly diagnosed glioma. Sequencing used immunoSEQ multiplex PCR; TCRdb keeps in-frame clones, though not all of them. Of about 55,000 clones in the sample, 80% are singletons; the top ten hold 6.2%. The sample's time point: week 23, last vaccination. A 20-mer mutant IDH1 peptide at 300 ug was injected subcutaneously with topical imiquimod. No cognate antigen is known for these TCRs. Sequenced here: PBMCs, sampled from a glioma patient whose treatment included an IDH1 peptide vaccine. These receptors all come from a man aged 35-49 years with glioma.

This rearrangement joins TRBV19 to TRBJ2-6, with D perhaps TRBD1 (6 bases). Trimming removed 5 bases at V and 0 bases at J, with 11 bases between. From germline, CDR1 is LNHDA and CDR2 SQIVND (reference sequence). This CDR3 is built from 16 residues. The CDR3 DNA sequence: TGTGCCAGTAGTGTTGGACAGACCTCTGGGGCCAACGTCCTGACTTTC. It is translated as CASSVGQTSGANVLTF.

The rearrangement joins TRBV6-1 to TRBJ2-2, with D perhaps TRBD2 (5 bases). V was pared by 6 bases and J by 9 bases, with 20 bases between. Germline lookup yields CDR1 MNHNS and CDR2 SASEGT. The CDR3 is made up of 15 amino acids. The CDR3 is CASSDGLSVIRELFF. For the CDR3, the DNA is TGTGCCAGCAGCGACGGACTCTCGGTAATCCGGGAGCTGTTTTTT.

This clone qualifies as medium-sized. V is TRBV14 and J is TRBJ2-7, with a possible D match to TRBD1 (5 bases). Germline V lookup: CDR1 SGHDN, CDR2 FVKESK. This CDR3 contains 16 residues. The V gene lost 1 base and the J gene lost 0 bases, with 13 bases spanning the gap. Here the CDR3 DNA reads TGTGCCAGCAGCCAAGGACAGTCAACGAGCTCCTACGAGCAGTACTTC. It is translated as CASSQGQSTSSYEQYF.

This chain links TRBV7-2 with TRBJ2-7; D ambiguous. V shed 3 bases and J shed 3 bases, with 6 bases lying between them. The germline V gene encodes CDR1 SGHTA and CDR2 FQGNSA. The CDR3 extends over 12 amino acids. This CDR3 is CASSFIYYEQYF. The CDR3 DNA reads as TGTGCCAGCAGCTTTATCTACTACGAGCAGTACTTC.

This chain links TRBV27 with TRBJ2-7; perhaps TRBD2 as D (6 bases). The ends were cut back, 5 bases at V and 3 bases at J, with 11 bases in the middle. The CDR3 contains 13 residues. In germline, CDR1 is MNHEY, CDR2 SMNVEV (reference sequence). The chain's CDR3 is CASSGGLFYEQYF. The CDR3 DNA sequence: TGTGCCAGCAGTGGGGGACTCTTCTACGAGCAGTACTTC.

CDR3 sequence (DNA): TGTGCCAGCAGTGAGGGGGCAGGGAGCTCCTACGAGCAGTACTTC. Protein product: CASSEGAGSSYEQYF. The J gene is TRBJ2-7, the V gene TRBV2; TRBD1 is a possible D gene (6 bases). V lost 3 bases and J 0 bases, leaving 12 bases between the germline ends. Germline V gene data show CDR1 as SNHLY and CDR2 as FYNNEI. The CDR3 consists of 15 residues.

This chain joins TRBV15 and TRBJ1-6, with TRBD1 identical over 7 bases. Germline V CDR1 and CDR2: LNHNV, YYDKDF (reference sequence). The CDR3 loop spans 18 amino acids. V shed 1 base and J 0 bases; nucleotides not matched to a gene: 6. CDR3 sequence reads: CATSRAGTVSSYNSPLHF. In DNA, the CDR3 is TGTGCCACCAGCAGAGCAGGGACAGTAAGCTCCTATAATTCACCCCTCCACTTT.

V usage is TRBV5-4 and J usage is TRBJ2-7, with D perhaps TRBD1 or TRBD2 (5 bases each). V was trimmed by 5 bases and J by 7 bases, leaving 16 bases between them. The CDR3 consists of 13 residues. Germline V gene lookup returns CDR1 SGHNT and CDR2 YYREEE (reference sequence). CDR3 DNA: TGTGCCAGCAGTAAATTTCCGGGGCTTGAGCAGTACTTC. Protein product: CASSKFPGLEQYF.

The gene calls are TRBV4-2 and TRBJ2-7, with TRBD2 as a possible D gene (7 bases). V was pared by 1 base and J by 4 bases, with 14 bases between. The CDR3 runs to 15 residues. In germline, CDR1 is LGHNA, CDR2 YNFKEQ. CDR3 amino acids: CASSQGGGPGYEQYF. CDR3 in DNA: TGTGCCAGCAGCCAAGGGGGGGGCCCCGGGTACGAGCAGTACTTC.

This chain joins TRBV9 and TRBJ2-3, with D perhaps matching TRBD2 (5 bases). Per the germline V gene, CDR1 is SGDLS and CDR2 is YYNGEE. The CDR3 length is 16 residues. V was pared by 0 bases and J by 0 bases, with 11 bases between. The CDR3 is CASSVEGRLSTDTQYF. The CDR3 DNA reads TGTGCCAGCAGCGTAGAGGGTAGACTAAGCACAGATACGCAGTATTTT.